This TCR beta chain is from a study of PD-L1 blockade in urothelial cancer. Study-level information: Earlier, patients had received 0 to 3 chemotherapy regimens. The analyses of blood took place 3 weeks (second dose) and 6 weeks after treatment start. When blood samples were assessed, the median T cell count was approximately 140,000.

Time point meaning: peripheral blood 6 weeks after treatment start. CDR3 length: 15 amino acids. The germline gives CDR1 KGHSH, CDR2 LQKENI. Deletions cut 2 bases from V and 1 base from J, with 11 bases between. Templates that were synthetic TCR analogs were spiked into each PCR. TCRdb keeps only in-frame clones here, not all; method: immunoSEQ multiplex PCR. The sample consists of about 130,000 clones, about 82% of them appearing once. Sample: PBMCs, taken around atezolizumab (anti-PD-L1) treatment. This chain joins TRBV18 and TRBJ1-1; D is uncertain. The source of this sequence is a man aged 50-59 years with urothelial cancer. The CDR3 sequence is CASSPGVAGNTEAFF. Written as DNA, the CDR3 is TGTGCCAGCTCACCAGGAGTTGCGGGGAACACTGAAGCTTTCTTT.